A selection of T cell receptor beta chains follows, all from one sample in a study of breast tumors, draining lymph nodes, adjacent tissues. TCRdb called the multiplex PCR reads again in MiXCR, with one record for every CDR3 protein. The table lists approximately 150,000 distinct CDR3 sequences, roughly 35% of them singletons. Sequenced input: axillary lymph node tissue. These receptors were obtained from a female donor with breast cancer. Some clones in this sample may be carry-over from other donors' samples. Both conserved end residues are part of each CDR3. A D gene is named only where the DNA matches it firmly. Some rows have no size entry. The others give once, few or many, or a class for an expanded clone.

d_call: -
clone_size: many
j_call: TRBJ1-5
v_call: TRBV6-1
cdr3_aa: CASNGSTQHF
cdr3_nt: TGTGCCAGCAACGGGAGTACCCAGCATTTT

d_call: -
clone_size: once
j_call: TRBJ1-2
v_call: TRBV11-2
cdr3_aa: CASSQDLPRWDWAGGYTF
cdr3_nt: TGTGCCAGCAGCCAAGATTTGCCCCGATGGGATTGGGCGGGGGGCTACACCTTC

d_call: -
clone_size: many
j_call: TRBJ1-4
v_call: TRBV12-3/TRBV12-4
cdr3_aa: CASKKQSATNEKLFF
cdr3_nt: TGTGCCAGCAAAAAGCAGAGTGCAACTAATGAAAAACTGTTTTTT

d_call: TRBD2
clone_size: many
j_call: TRBJ2-1
v_call: TRBV5-1
cdr3_aa: CASSLLAGKTNEQFF
cdr3_nt: TGCGCCAGCAGCTTGTTAGCGGGGAAGACCAATGAGCAGTTCTTC

d_call: -
clone_size: many
j_call: TRBJ2-7
v_call: TRBV7-7
cdr3_aa: CASSLQNYEQYF
cdr3_nt: TGTGCTAGCAGCTTACAGAACTACGAGCAGTACTTC

d_call: TRBD2
clone_size: many
j_call: TRBJ2-2
v_call: TRBV5-1
cdr3_aa: CASRISGGPNTGELFF
cdr3_nt: TGCGCCAGCAGGATAAGCGGGGGGCCTAACACCGGGGAGCTGTTTTTT

d_call: TRBD1
clone_size: -
j_call: TRBJ1-2
v_call: TRBV24-1
cdr3_aa: CATRDRTNYGYTF
cdr3_nt: TGTGCCACCCGGGACAGAACTAACTATGGCTACACCTTC

d_call: -
clone_size: many
j_call: TRBJ1-6
v_call: TRBV27
cdr3_aa: CASRGGGRVANSPLHF
cdr3_nt: TGTGCCAGCAGGGGAGGTGGCAGGGTGGCGAATTCACCCCTCCACTTT

d_call: -
clone_size: many
j_call: TRBJ1-2
v_call: TRBV28
cdr3_aa: CASRTRLPLGHGYTF
cdr3_nt: TGTGCCAGCAGAACCCGTCTTCCCCTGGGGCATGGCTACACCTTC

d_call: -
clone_size: many
j_call: TRBJ1-3
v_call: TRBV27
cdr3_aa: CASSFSLGNTIYF
cdr3_nt: TGTGCCAGCAGTTTCAGCCTTGGAAACACCATATATTTT

d_call: TRBD2
clone_size: many
j_call: TRBJ2-7
v_call: TRBV6-2/TRBV6-3
cdr3_aa: CASSFQLALKGYEQYF
cdr3_nt: TGTGCCAGCAGTTTCCAACTAGCGCTCAAAGGCTACGAGCAGTACTTC

d_call: TRBD2
clone_size: -
j_call: TRBJ2-1
v_call: TRBV5-6
cdr3_aa: CASSFRTSGGSEQFF
cdr3_nt: TGTGCCAGCAGCTTCAGGACTAGCGGGGGCAGTGAGCAGTTCTTC

d_call: -
clone_size: many
j_call: TRBJ2-3
v_call: TRBV11-2
cdr3_aa: CASSPKELGTDTQYF
cdr3_nt: TGTGCCAGCAGCCCCAAGGAGCTAGGCACAGATACGCAGTATTTT

d_call: -
clone_size: -
j_call: TRBJ2-7
v_call: TRBV4-3
cdr3_aa: CASSLGWGPTYEQYF
cdr3_nt: TGCGCCAGCAGCCTTGGGTGGGGCCCCACCTACGAGCAGTACTTC

d_call: -
clone_size: -
j_call: TRBJ2-7
v_call: TRBV27
cdr3_aa: CASSLYRDGREQYF
cdr3_nt: TGTGCCAGCAGTTTGTACAGGGATGGGCGCGAGCAGTACTTC

d_call: -
clone_size: many
j_call: TRBJ1-3
v_call: TRBV12-3/TRBV12-4
cdr3_aa: CASTGQRRDTIYF
cdr3_nt: TGTGCCAGCACTGGTCAGCGTAGGGACACCATATATTTT

d_call: TRBD1
clone_size: -
j_call: TRBJ1-2
v_call: TRBV10-3
cdr3_aa: CAISARTGIDGYTF
cdr3_nt: TGTGCCATCAGCGCTCGGACAGGGATCGATGGCTACACCTTC

d_call: -
clone_size: many
j_call: TRBJ2-3
v_call: TRBV7-2
cdr3_aa: CASSEGPRRTPDTQYF
cdr3_nt: TGTGCCAGCAGCGAGGGCCCTAGACGGACCCCGGATACGCAGTATTTT

d_call: TRBD2
clone_size: many
j_call: TRBJ2-7
v_call: TRBV28
cdr3_aa: CASSFSSGRGGYEQYF
cdr3_nt: TGTGCCAGCAGTTTCTCTAGCGGGAGGGGAGGCTACGAGCAGTACTTC

d_call: -
clone_size: many
j_call: TRBJ2-7
v_call: TRBV24-1
cdr3_aa: CATSDSASYEQYF
cdr3_nt: TGTGCCACCAGTGATTCAGCCTCCTACGAGCAGTACTTC

d_call: TRBD1
clone_size: many
j_call: TRBJ2-7
v_call: TRBV20-1
cdr3_aa: CSARGIGDRASYEQYF
cdr3_nt: TGCAGTGCTAGAGGGATCGGGGACAGGGCGTCCTACGAGCAGTACTTC

d_call: TRBD1
clone_size: many
j_call: TRBJ2-2
v_call: TRBV19
cdr3_aa: CASSIVGGLNTGELFF
cdr3_nt: TGTGCCAGTAGTATAGTAGGGGGCCTGAACACCGGGGAGCTGTTTTTT

d_call: -
clone_size: few
j_call: TRBJ2-3
v_call: TRBV28
cdr3_aa: CASSIHRADSTDTQYF
cdr3_nt: TGTGCCAGCAGTATCCACAGGGCCGACAGCACAGATACGCAGTATTTT

d_call: -
clone_size: many
j_call: TRBJ2-7
v_call: TRBV30
cdr3_aa: CAWSVPGTGEQYF
cdr3_nt: TGTGCCTGGAGTGTCCCAGGGACGGGCGAGCAGTACTTC

d_call: TRBD2
clone_size: few
j_call: TRBJ2-5
v_call: TRBV9
cdr3_aa: CASSSGGASETQYF
cdr3_nt: TGTGCCAGCAGTAGCGGGGGGGCTTCCGAGACCCAGTACTTC

d_call: -
clone_size: many
j_call: TRBJ2-1
v_call: TRBV11-2
cdr3_aa: CASSLGARRPSYNEQFF
cdr3_nt: TGTGCCAGCAGCTTAGGAGCGAGACGCCCCTCCTACAATGAGCAGTTCTTC

d_call: TRBD1
clone_size: many
j_call: TRBJ2-7
v_call: TRBV19
cdr3_aa: CASSLTWDSSYEQYF
cdr3_nt: TGTGCCAGTAGTCTAACCTGGGACAGCTCCTACGAGCAGTACTTC

d_call: TRBD2
clone_size: many
j_call: TRBJ2-1
v_call: TRBV6-5
cdr3_aa: CASSYLPSGLTRDEQFF
cdr3_nt: TGTGCCAGCAGTTACTTGCCTAGCGGGCTAACCAGGGATGAGCAGTTCTTC

d_call: -
clone_size: many
j_call: TRBJ2-5
v_call: TRBV28
cdr3_aa: CASSLDFGGETQYF
cdr3_nt: TGTGCCAGCAGTTTGGATTTCGGAGGAGAGACCCAGTACTTC

d_call: -
clone_size: -
j_call: TRBJ1-1
v_call: TRBV29-1
cdr3_aa: CSFGPLGHSGTTSEAFF
cdr3_nt: TGCAGCTTTGGACCGTTGGGACACTCCGGGACAACAAGCGAAGCTTTCTTT

d_call: TRBD1
clone_size: many
j_call: TRBJ2-6
v_call: TRBV7-9
cdr3_aa: CASGGDRDLSGANVLTF
cdr3_nt: TGTGCCAGCGGCGGGGACAGGGATCTATCTGGGGCCAACGTCCTGACTTTC

d_call: -
clone_size: few
j_call: TRBJ1-5
v_call: TRBV12-3/TRBV12-4
cdr3_aa: CASSCDSYSNQPQHF
cdr3_nt: TGTGCCAGCAGCTGCGACAGTTATAGCAATCAGCCCCAGCATTTT

d_call: -
clone_size: -
j_call: TRBJ1-2
v_call: TRBV11-2
cdr3_aa: CASSLVGGSYGYTF
cdr3_nt: TGTGCCAGCAGCTTAGTGGGGGGAAGCTATGGCTACACCTTC

d_call: -
clone_size: -
j_call: TRBJ1-3
v_call: TRBV5-1
cdr3_aa: CASSDHRGRGNTIHF
cdr3_nt: TGCGCTAGCAGCGACCACCGGGGCCGGGGAAACACCATACATTTT

d_call: -
clone_size: many
j_call: TRBJ2-3
v_call: TRBV19
cdr3_aa: CASWGGTSSTDTQYF
cdr3_nt: TGTGCCAGTTGGGGTGGGACATCTAGCACAGATACGCAGTATTTT

d_call: TRBD2
clone_size: many
j_call: TRBJ2-7
v_call: TRBV6-1
cdr3_aa: CASNLAGGPHEQYF
cdr3_nt: TGTGCCAGCAATTTAGCGGGGGGGCCCCACGAGCAGTACTTC

d_call: TRBD2
clone_size: -
j_call: TRBJ2-3
v_call: TRBV5-4
cdr3_aa: CASSTGVGGRADTQYF
cdr3_nt: TGTGCCAGCAGCACCGGGGTCGGCGGGAGGGCAGATACGCAGTATTTT

d_call: TRBD1
clone_size: many
j_call: TRBJ1-3
v_call: TRBV7-2
cdr3_aa: CASSLSVGTGLGNPIYF
cdr3_nt: TGTGCCAGCAGCCTGAGCGTCGGGACAGGGTTGGGAAACCCCATATATTTT

d_call: -
clone_size: many
j_call: TRBJ1-5
v_call: TRBV30
cdr3_aa: CAWSQGIGNQPQHF
cdr3_nt: TGTGCCTGGAGCCAAGGGATTGGGAATCAGCCCCAGCATTTT

d_call: -
clone_size: many
j_call: TRBJ2-5
v_call: TRBV9
cdr3_aa: CASSVGRVWETQSF
cdr3_nt: TGTGCCAGCAGCGTAGGTCGCGTTTGGGAGACCCAGTCCTTC